This entry features one T cell receptor (beta chain) sequence. The data are from a study of OX40 agonist ivuxolimab in advanced cancers. This CDR3 has 13 amino acids. Germline CDR1 and CDR2: SGHTA and FQGNSA. V dropped 7 bases and J dropped 5 bases, with 14 bases sitting between them. The data were produced by immunoSEQ multiplex PCR, yet TCRdb's version contains in-frame clones alone and is incomplete. This sample has under 150,000 clones; approximately 94% occur once, and the top ten carry roughly 1%. V and J are TRBV7-2 and TRBJ2-5; TRBD1 might be the D (5 bases). The sequence came from an adult with an advanced solid tumor such as melanoma, head and neck, liver or kidney cancer. Sequenced here: CD4+ or CD8+ T cells sorted from blood, sampled in a trial of the OX40 agonist ivuxolimab. CDR3 DNA: TGTGCCAGCACAAAAGGGGTTTTGGAGACCCAGTACTTC. Translating it yields CASTKGVLETQYF.